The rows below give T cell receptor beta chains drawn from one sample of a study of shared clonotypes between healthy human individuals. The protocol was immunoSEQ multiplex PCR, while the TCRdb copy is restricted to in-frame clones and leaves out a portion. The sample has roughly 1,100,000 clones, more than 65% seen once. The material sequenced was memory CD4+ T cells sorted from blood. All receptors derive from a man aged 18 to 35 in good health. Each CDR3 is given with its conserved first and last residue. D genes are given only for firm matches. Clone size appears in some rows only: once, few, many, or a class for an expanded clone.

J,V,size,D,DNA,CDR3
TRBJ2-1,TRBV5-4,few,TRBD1,TGTGCCAGCAGCACCCACACAGGGGGCCCTTACAATGAGCAGTTCTTC,CASSTHTGGPYNEQFF
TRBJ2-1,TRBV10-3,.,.,TGTGCTGGGGGCTCCTACAATGAGCAGTTCTTC,CAGGSYNEQFF
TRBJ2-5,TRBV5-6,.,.,TGTGCCAGCAGCCGTCGAGGGGGTTACCAAGAGACCCAGTACTTC,CASSRRGGYQETQYF
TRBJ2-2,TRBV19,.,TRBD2,TGTGCCAGTAGTATAATGGGACTAGCGGGAGGCAGCGGGGAGCTGTTTTTT,CASSIMGLAGGSGELFF
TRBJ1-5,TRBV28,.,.,TGTGCCAGCATGGAGGGCGGGCAGCCCCAGCATTTT,CASMEGGQPQHF
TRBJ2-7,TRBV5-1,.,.,TGCGCCAGCAGGAGGGCTAGCGACGAGCAGTACTTC,CASRRASDEQYF
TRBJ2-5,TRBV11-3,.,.,TGTGCCAGCAGCTTAGGGGGACGGAGTGAAGAGACCCAGTACTTC,CASSLGGRSEETQYF
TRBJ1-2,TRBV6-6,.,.,TGTGCCAGCAGACCAACACAGGAGTACTATGGCTACACCTTC,CASRPTQEYYGYTF
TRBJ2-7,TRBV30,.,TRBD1,TGTGCCTGGTGCTCACCGGGACAGGGTTACGAGCAGTACTTC,CAWCSPGQGYEQYF
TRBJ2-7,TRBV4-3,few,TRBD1,TGCGCCAGCAGCCAGACTGGGACAGGGAGCTCCTACGAGCAGTACTTC,CASSQTGTGSSYEQYF
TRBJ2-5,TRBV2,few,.,TGTGCCAGCAGTGAGCAGTCCCGGGGGACCCAGTACTTC,CASSEQSRGTQYF
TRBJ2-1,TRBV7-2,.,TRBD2,TGTGCCAGCAGATCCGAGTTGATCAGCGGGGGGATGGGGGAGCAGTTCTTC,CASRSELISGGMGEQFF
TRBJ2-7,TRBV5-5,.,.,TGTGCCAGCAGCTCGGACGGCTACGAGCAGTACTTC,CASSSDGYEQYF
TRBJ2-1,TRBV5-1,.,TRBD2,TGCGCCAGCAGCTTGGTGACTTCGGAGCGGGGTGAGCAGTTCTTC,CASSLVTSERGEQFF
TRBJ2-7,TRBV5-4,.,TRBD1,TGTGCCAGCAGCGGACAGACAGGGGAACGGGAGCAGTACTTC,CASSGQTGEREQYF
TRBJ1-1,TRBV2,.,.,TGTGCCAGCAGTAAAAAGGGCAGGGAAGGGCACACTGAAGCTTTCTTT,CASSKKGREGHTEAFF
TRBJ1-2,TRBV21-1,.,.,TGTGCCAGCAGCTGGGTAGGGGGATCTAACTATGGCTACACCTTC,CASSWVGGSNYGYTF
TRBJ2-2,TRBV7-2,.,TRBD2,TGTGCCAGCAGCTTAATGGCCCTGGCGGGAGGAAACACCGGGGAGCTGTTTTTT,CASSLMALAGGNTGELFF
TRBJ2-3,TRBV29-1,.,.,TGCAGCGTGTCCCGGGACACCCGCACAGATACGCAGTATTTT,CSVSRDTRTDTQYF
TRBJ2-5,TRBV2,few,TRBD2,TGTGCCAGCAGTGACCAGCGGGGGGGCCAAGAGACCCAGTACTTC,CASSDQRGGQETQYF
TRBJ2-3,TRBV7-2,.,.,TGTGCCAGCAGCTTAGAAGGGGGGGGCCCGTATTTT,CASSLEGGGPYF
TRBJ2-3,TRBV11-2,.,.,TGTGCCAGCAGCTTAGGAGTAGTAGCTACAGATACGCAGTATTTT,CASSLGVVATDTQYF
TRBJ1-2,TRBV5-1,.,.,TGCGCCAGCAGCTCGGACGTCTCCGGTAACTATGGCTACACCTTC,CASSSDVSGNYGYTF
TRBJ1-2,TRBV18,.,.,TGTGCCAGCTCACCGGACGTCTCCGCAAATGGCTACACCTTC,CASSPDVSANGYTF
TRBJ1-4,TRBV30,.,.,TGTGCCTCGCATGGGACCTCGGGGGAAAAACTGTTTTTT,CASHGTSGEKLFF
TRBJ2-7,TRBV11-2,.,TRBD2,TGTGCCAGCAGCTTAGATCCCCCCAGCGGGAGACTCGAGCAGTACTTC,CASSLDPPSGRLEQYF
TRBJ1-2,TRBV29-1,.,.,TGCAGCGTTGATCTCGCAGGGGTTAACTATGGCTACACCTTC,CSVDLAGVNYGYTF
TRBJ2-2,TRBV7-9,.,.,TGTGCCAGCAGCTCCTCCTTGAACACCGGGGAGCTGTTTTTT,CASSSSLNTGELFF
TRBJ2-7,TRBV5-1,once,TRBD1,TGCGCCAGCAAACCGGGACAGGGGGCCTCCTACGAGCAGTACTTC,CASKPGQGASYEQYF
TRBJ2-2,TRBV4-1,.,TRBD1,TGCGCCAGCAGCCGGACGGACAGGACCCTGAACACCGGGGAGCTGTTTTTT,CASSRTDRTLNTGELFF
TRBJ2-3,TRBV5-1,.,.,TGCGCCAGCAGCTTGCAGGGGACCACAGATACGCAGTATTTT,CASSLQGTTDTQYF
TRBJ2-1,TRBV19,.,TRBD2,TGTGCCAGTAGTCCCTGGCGGGGGGTGAGAAATGAGCAGTTCTTC,CASSPWRGVRNEQFF
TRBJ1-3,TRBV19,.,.,TGTGCCAGGGCATTAATCTCTGGAAACACCATATATTTT,CARALISGNTIYF